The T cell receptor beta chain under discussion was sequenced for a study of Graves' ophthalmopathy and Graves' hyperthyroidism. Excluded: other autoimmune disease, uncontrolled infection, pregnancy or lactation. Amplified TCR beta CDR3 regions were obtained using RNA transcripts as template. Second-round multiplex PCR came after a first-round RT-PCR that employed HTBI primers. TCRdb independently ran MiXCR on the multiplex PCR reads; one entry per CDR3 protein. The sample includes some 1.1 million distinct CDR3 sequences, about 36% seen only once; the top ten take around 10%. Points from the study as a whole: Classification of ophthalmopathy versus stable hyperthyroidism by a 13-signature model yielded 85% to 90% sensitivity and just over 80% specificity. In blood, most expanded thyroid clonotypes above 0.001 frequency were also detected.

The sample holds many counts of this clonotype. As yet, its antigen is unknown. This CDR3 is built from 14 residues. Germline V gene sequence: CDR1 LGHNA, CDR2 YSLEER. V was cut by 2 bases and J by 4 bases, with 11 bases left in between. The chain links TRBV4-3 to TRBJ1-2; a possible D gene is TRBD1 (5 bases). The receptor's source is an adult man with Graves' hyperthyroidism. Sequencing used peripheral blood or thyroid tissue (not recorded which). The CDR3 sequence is CASSQSKGSYGYTF. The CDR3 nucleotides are TGCGCCAGCAGCCAATCGAAGGGGAGCTATGGCTACACCTTC.